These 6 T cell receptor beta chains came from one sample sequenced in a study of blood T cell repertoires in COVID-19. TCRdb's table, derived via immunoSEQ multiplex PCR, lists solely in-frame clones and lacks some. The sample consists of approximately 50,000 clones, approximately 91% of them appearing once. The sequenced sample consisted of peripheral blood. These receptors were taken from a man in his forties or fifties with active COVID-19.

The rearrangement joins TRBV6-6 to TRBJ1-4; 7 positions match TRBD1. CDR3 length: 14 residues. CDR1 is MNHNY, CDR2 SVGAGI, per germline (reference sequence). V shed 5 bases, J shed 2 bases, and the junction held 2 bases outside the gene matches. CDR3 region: CASSPRGTNEKLFF. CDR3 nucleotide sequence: TGTGCCAGCAGTCCCAGGGGGACTAATGAAAAACTGTTTTTT.

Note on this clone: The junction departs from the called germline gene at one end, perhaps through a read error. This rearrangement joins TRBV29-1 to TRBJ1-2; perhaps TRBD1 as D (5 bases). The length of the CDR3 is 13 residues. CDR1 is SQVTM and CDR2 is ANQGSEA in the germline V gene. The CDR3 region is CSVRLQVPHPPSF. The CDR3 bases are TGCAGCGTCCGTTTACAGGTCCCTCATCCCCCATCTTTC.

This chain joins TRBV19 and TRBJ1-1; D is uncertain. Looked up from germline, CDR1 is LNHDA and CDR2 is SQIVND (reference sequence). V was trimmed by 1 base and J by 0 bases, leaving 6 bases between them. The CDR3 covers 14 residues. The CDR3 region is CASSIVPMNTEAFF. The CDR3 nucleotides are TGTGCCAGTAGTATAGTTCCCATGAACACTGAAGCTTTCTTT.

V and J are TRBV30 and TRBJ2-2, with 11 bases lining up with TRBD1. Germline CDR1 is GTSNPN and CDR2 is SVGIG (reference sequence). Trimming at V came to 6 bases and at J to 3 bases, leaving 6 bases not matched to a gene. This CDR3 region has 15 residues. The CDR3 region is CACGQGARDTGELFF. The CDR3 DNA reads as TGTGCCTGCGGACAGGGGGCGAGAGACACCGGGGAGCTGTTTTTT.

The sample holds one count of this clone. This CDR3 is CASSVYRGETYNEQFF. CDR3 nucleotide sequence: TGTGCCAGCAGCGTATACAGGGGGGAGACCTACAATGAGCAGTTCTTC. The V and J genes are TRBV14 and TRBJ2-1, with 8 bases matching TRBD1. Per the germline V gene, CDR1 is SGHDN and CDR2 is FVKESK. V gave up 5 bases and J gave up 2 bases; unmatched junction bases: 8. This CDR3 has 16 residues.

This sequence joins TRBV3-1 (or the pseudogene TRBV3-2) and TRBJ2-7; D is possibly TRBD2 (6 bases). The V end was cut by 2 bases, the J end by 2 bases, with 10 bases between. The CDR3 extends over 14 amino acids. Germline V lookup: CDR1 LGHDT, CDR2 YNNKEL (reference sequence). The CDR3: CASSQSWRAYEQYF. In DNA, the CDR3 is TGTGCCAGCAGCCAAAGTTGGAGGGCCTACGAGCAGTACTTC.